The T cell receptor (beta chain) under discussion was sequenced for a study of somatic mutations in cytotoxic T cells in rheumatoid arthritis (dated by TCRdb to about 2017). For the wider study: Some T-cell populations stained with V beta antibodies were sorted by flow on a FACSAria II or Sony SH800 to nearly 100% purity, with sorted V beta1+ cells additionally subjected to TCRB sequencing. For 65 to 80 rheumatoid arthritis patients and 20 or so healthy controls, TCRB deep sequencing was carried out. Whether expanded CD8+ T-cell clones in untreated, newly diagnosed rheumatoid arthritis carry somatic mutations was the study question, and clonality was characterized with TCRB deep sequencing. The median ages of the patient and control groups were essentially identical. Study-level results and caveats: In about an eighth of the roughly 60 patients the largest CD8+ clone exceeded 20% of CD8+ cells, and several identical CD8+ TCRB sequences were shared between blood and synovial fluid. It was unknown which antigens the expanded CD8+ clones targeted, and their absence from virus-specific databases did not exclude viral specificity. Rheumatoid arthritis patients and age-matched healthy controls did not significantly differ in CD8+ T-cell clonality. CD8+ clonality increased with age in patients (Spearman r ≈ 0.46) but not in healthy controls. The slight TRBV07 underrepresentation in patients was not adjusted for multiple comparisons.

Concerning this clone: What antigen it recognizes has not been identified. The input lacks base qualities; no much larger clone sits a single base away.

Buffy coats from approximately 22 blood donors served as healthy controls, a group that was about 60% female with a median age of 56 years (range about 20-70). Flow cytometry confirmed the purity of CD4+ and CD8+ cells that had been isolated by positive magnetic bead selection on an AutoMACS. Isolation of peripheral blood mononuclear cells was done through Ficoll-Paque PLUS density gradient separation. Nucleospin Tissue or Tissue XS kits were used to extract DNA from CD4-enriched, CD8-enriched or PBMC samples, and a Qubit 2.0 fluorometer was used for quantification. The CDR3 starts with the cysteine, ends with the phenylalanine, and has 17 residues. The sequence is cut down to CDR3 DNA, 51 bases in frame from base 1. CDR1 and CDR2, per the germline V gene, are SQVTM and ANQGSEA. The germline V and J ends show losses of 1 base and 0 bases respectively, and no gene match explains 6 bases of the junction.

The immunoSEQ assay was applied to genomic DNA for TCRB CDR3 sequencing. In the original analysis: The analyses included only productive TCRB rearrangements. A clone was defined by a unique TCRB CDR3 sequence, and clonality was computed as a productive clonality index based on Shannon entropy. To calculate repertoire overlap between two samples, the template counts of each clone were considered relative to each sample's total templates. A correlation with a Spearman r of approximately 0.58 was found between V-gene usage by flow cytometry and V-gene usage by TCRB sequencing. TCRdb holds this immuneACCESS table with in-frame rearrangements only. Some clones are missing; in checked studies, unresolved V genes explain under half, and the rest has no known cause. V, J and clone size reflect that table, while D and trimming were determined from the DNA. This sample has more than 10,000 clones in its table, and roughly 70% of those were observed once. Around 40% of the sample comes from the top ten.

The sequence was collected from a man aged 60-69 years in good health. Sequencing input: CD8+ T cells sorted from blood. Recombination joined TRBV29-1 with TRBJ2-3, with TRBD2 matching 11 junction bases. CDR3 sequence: CSVEGGTSGVSTDTQYF. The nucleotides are TGCAGCGTTGAAGGGGGGACTAGCGGAGTTAGCACAGATACGCAGTATTTT.